This TCR beta chain is drawn from a study of blood T cell repertoires in COVID-19. Only in-frame clones appear in the TCRdb table, and some are missing; sequencing was by immunoSEQ multiplex PCR. The data contain about 200,000 clones, approximately 91% of them seen just once; the ten biggest clones take up about 5%. Germline V CDR1 and CDR2: SGHVS, FQNEAQ. V was cut by 1 base and J by 6 bases, with 11 bases left in between. CDR3 length: 14 amino acids. The receptor was isolated from a woman in her thirties or forties with acute or convalescent COVID-19. The sample consisted of peripheral blood. The rearrangement joins TRBV7-8 to TRBJ2-3; perhaps TRBD2 as D (5 bases). The CDR3 sequence is CASSLGLAGDTQYF. Written as DNA, the CDR3 is TGTGCCAGCAGCTTAGGTCTAGCTGGCGATACGCAGTATTTT.